The rows below give T cell receptor beta chains drawn from one sample of a study of blood T cell repertoires in COVID-19. Data came from immunoSEQ multiplex PCR; TCRdb stores just in-frame clones and leaves some out. Among approximately 280,000 clones listed, roughly 80% were seen once. Sequencing was carried out using PBMCs or T cells enriched from blood (not recorded which). These TCRs come from a man aged 35 to 55 who had been exposed to COVID-19. Both conserved end residues are part of each CDR3. A row's size may be missing; if present it is once, few, many or a size class.

>NA|TRBV20-1
CSAPGEVTQYF
>NA|TRBV30
CAWTPGQGYEQYF
>NA|TRBV12-3/TRBV12-4
CASSFYLAFF
>few|TRBV30
CAWRGPREGEQYF
>few|TRBV2
CASRDRANYNSPLHF
>NA|TRBV6-1
CASSEAGGGYGYTF
>NA|TRBV7-6
CASSPRLSENTGELFF
>NA|TRBV19
CASSQGDVRKLFF
>NA|TRBV9
CASSVGGGATGNTIYF
>NA|TRBV4-2
CASSQGLLTSYGYTF
>NA|TRBV3-1/TRBV3-2
CASSQNPGTEAFF
>NA|TRBV24-1
CATSDDGTSVGGEQFF
>few|TRBV24-1
CATSDLPGSPAGATDTQYF
>NA|TRBV19
CASSHLAGSSYEQYF
>NA|TRBV3-1/TRBV3-2
CASSRGGNEQFF
>NA|TRBV7-3
CASSPGTGGGVYGYTF
>NA|TRBV28
CASRSRKRGYADTQYF
>NA|TRBV27
CASSTDELTGVGTDTQYF
>few|TRBV9
CASSVAGGRTYNEQFF
>once|TRBV19
CVHFQPQHF
>once|TRBV4-1
CASSPTGTGANVLTF
>NA|TRBV5-1
CASSLGAGGLGTEAFF
>NA|TRBV9
CASSPTLGWREVYNEQFF
>NA|TRBV4-2
CASSQEAVPSNTGELFF
>NA|TRBV27
CASSPGGAGGTQYF
>NA|TRBV7-3
CASSLSPKDEQYF
>NA|TRBV2
CASSRQGRGQPQHF
>NA|TRBV11-2
CASSYALEGNEQFF
>NA|TRBV18
CASSRDRQGQGYSPLHF
>NA|TRBV4-1
CASSQMGAPRGGQNTDTQYF
>NA|TRBV4-1
CASSQVGDRFAEAFF
>few|TRBV2
CASRAIADNEQFF
>NA|TRBV27
CASSSRTGLRRTDTQYF
>NA|TRBV24-1
CATAGSTDTQYF
>NA|TRBV5-1
CASSGTGGFYEQYF
>NA|TRBV11-2
CASSERRRGTKNTEAFF
>NA|TRBV23-1
CASSQATSGSWGHEQFF
>NA|TRBV29-1
CSFMSSPNQPQHF
>few|TRBV19
CASKIQRDTDTQYF
>NA|TRBV28
CASSFPGLAGHEQFF
>NA|TRBV2
CASSASGRAQYF
>NA|TRBV10-2
CASSAQELGHQPQHF
>NA|TRBV6-5
CASSQGTYGYTF
>few|TRBV7-6
CASRNRGGPQHF
>NA|TRBV13
CASSLRLAGPNEQFF
>once|TRBV11-2
CASSPGLSDTQYF
>NA|TRBV5-4
CASSSIPGLGPLPHYEQYF
>NA|TRBV5-1
CASSLGPENSPLHF
>NA|TRBV5-6
CASSLGQTGYRETQYF
>NA|TRBV13
CASSASSGLGRITDTQYF
>NA|TRBV21-1
CASSRPGAGRNEQFF
>NA|TRBV6-5
CASSYPPGGGTGELFF
>few|TRBV29-1
CSVQPTVSEAFF
>NA|TRBV6-5
CASSPREGLYEQYF
>NA|TRBV10-3
CAISAGVDTIYF
>NA|TRBV11-2
CASSRTSGRETQYF
>NA|TRBV3-1/TRBV3-2
CASSPRPVSYNSPLHF
>NA|TRBV6-5
CASSRGYGNTIYF
>NA|TRBV5-4
CASSLPGTNTEAFF